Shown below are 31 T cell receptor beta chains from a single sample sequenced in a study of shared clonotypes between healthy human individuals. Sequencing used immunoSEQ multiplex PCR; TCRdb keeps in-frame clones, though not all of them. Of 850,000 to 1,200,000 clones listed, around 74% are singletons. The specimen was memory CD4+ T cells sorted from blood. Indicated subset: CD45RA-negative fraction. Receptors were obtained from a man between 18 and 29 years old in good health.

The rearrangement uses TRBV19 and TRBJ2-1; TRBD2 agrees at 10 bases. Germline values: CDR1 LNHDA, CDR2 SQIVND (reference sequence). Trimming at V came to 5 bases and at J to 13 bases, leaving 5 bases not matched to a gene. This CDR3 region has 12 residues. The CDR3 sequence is CASSAQLAGQFF. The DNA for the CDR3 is TGTGCCAGTAGTGCCCAACTAGCGGGACAGTTCTTC.

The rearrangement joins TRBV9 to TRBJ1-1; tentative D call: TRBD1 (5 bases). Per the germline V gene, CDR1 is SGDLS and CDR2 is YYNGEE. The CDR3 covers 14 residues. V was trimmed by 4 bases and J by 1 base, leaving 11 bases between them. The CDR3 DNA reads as TGTGCCAGCAGCCTCAGGGCCACGAACACTGAAGCTTTCTTT. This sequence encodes CASSLRATNTEAFF.

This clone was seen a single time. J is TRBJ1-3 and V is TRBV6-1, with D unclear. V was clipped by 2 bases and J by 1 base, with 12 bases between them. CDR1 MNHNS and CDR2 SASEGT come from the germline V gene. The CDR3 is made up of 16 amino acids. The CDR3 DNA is TGTGCCAGCAGTGAAAACGGGGTAGTATCTGGAAACACCATATATTTT. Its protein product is CASSENGVVSGNTIYF.

CDR3 sequence (DNA): TGTGCCAGCAGCCCCCGACTAGCGGGAGGGCGAGAGACCCAGTACTTC. Translating it yields CASSPRLAGGRETQYF. J is TRBJ2-5 and V is TRBV7-2; 14 nucleotides agree with TRBD2. The CDR3 loop spans 16 amino acids. CDR1 and CDR2 from the germline V gene are SGHTA and FQGNSA. The V gene end was trimmed by 5 bases and the J gene end by 4 bases; junction bases not matched to a gene: 6. Together with reference TRBV7-2 and TRBJ2-5, the CDR3 gives the full variable domain: GAGVSQSPSNKVTEKGKDVELRCDPISGHTALYWYRQSLGQGLEFLIYFQGNSAPDKSGLPSDRFSAERTGGSVSTLTIQRTQQEDSAVYLCASSPRLAGGRETQYFGPGTRLLVL.

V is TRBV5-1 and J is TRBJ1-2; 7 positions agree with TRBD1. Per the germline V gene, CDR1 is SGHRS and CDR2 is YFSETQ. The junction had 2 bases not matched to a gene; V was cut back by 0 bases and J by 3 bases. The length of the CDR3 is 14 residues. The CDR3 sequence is CASSLVGTDYGYTF. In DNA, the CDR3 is TGCGCCAGCAGCTTGGTCGGGACAGACTATGGCTACACCTTC.

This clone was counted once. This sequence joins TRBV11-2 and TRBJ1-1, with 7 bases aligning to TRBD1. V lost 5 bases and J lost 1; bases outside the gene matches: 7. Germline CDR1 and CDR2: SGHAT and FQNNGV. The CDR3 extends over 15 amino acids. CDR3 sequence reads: CASSKGGQTNTEAFF. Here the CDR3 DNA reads TGTGCCAGCAGCAAAGGGGGACAGACGAACACTGAAGCTTTCTTT. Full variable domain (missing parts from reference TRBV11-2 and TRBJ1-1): EAGVAQSPRYKIIEKRQSVAFWCNPISGHATLYWYQQILGQGPKLLIQFQNNGVVDDSQLPKDRFSAERLKGVDSTLKIQPAKLEDSAVYLCASSKGGQTNTEAFFGQGTRLTVV.

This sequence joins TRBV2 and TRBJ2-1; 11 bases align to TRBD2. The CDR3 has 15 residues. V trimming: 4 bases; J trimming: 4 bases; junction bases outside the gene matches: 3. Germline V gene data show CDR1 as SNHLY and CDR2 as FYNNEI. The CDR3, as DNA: TGTGCCAGCAGTGCGACTAGCGGGATATACAATGAGCAGTTCTTC. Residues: CASSATSGIYNEQFF.

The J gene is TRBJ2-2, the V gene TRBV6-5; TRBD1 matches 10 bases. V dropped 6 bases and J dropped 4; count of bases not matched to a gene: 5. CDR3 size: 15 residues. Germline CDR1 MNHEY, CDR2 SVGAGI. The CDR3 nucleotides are TGTGCCAGCAGGCGACAGGGGGCAAGCACCGGGGAGCTGTTTTTT. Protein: CASRRQGASTGELFF.

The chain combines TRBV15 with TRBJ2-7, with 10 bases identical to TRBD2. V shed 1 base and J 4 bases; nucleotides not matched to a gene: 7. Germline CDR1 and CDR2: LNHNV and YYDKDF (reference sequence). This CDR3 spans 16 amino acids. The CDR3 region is CATSRVSSSGSYEQYF. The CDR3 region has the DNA TGTGCCACCAGCAGAGTAAGTTCTAGCGGGAGTTACGAGCAGTACTTC.

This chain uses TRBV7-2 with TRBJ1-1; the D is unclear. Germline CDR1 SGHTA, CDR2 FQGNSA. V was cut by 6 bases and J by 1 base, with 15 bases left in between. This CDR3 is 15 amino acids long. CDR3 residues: CASSPTPSPNTEAFF. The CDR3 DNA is TGTGCCAGCAGTCCAACGCCTAGTCCGAACACTGAAGCTTTCTTT.

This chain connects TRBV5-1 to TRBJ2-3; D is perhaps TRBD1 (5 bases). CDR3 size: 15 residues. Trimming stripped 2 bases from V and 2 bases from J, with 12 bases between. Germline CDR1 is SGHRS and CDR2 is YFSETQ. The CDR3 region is CASSFSRGPTDTQYF. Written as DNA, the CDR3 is TGCGCCAGCAGCTTCAGTAGGGGTCCCACAGATACGCAGTATTTT. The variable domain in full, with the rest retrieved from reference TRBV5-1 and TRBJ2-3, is KAGVTQTPRYLIKTRGQQVTLSCSPISGHRSVSWYQQTPGQGLQFLFEYFSETQRNKGNFPGRFSGRQFSNSRSEMNVSTLELGDSALYLCASSFSRGPTDTQYFGPGTRLTVL.

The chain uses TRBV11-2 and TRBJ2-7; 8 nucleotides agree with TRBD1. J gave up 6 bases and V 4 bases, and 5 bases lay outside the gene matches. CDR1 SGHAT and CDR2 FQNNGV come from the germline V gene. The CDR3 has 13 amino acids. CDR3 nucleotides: TGTGCCAGCAGCTCCCAGGGGGCTAGCGAGCAGTACTTC. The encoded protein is CASSSQGASEQYF.

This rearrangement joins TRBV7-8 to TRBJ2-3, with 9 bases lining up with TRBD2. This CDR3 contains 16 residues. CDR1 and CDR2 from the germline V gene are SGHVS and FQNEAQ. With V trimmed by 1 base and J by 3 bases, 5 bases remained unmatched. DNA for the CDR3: TGTGCCAGCAGCTTAGGCGGGAGGGCCGGGACAGATACGCAGTATTTT. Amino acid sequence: CASSLGGRAGTDTQYF.

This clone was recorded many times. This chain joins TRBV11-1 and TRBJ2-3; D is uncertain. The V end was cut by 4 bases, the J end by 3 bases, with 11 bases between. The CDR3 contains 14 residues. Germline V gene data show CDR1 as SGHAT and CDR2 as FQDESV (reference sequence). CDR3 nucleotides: TGTGCCAGCAGCTCCGGTGAGACGACAGATACGCAGTATTTT. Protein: CASSSGETTDTQYF.

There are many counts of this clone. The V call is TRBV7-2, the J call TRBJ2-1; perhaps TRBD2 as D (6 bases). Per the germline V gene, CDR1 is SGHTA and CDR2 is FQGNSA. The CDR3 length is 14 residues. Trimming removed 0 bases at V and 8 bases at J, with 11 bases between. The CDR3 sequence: CASSLAGSKDEQFF. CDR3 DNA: TGTGCCAGCAGCTTAGCCGGGAGTAAAGATGAGCAGTTCTTC.

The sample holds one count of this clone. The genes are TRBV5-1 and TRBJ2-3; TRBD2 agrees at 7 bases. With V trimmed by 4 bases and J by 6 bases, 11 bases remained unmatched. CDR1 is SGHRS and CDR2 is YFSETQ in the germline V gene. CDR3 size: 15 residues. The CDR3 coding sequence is TGCGCCAGCAGCCCCAGCGGGGCTGCACGGGATACGCAGTATTTT. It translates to CASSPSGAARDTQYF.

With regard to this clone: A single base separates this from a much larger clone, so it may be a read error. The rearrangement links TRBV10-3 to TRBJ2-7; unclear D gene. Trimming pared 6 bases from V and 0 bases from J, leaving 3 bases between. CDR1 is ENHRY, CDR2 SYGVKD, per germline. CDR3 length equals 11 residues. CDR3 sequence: CAIRTSYEQYF. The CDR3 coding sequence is TGTGCCATCAGGACCTCCTACGAGCAGTACTTC.

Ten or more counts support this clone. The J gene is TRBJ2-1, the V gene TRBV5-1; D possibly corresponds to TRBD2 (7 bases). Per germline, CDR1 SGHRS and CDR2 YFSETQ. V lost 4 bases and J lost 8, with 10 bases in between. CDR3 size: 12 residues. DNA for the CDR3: TGCGCCAGCAGCGGCGGGGGCCATGAGCAGTTCTTC. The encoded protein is CASSGGGHEQFF. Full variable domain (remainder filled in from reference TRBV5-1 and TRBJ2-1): KAGVTQTPRYLIKTRGQQVTLSCSPISGHRSVSWYQQTPGQGLQFLFEYFSETQRNKGNFPGRFSGRQFSNSRSEMNVSTLELGDSALYLCASSGGGHEQFFGPGTRLTVL.

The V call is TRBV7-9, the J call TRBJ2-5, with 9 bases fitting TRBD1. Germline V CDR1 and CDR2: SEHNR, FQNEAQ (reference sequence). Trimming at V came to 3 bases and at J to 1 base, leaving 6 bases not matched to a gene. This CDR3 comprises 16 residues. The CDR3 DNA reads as TGTGCCAGCAGCTTGTGGACAGGGGCGTCCCAAGAGACCCAGTACTTC. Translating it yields CASSLWTGASQETQYF.

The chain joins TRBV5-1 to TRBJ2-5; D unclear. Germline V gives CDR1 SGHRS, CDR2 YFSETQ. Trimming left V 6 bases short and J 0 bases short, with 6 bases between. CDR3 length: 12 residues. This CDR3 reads CASTLNQETQYF. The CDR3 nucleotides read TGCGCCAGCACCCTAAACCAAGAGACCCAGTACTTC.

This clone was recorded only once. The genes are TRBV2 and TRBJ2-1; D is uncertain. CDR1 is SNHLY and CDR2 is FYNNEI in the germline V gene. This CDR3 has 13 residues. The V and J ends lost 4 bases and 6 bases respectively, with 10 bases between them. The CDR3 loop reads CASSGRVGNEQFF. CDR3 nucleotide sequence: TGTGCCAGCAGTGGCAGAGTAGGCAATGAGCAGTTCTTC.

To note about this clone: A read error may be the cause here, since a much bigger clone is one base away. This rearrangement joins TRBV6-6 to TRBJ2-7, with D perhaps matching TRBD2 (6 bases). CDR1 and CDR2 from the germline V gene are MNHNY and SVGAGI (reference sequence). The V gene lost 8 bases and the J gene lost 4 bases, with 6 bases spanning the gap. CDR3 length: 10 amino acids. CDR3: CASGGYEQYF. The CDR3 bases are TGTGCCAGCGGAGGGTACGAGCAGTACTTC.

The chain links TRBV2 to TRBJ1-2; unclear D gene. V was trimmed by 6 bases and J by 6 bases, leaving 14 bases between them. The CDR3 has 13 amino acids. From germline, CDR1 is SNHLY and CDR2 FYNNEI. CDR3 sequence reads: CASRRQVKDGYTF. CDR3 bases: TGTGCCAGCAGGAGGCAGGTTAAGGATGGCTACACCTTC.

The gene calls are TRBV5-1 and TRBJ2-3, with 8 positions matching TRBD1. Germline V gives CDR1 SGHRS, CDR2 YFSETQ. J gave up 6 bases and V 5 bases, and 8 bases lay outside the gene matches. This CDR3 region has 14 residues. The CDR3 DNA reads TGCGCCAGCAGACAGGGGGTTGGTATGGATACGCAGTATTTT. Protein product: CASRQGVGMDTQYF.

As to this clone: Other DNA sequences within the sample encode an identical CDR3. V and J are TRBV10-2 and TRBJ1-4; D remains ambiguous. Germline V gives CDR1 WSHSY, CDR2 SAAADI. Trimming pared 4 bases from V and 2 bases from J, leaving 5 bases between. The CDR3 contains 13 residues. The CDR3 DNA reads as TGCGCCAGCAGTGCTCAGACTAATGAAAAACTGTTTTTT. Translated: CASSAQTNEKLFF.

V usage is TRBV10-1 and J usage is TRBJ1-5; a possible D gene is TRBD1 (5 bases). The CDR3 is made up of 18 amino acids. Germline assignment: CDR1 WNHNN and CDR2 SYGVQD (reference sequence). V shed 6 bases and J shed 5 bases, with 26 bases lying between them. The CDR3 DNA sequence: TGCGCCAGCAGCGGGTCAGCAAACTGGGACGGTGGTGATCAGCCCCAGCATTTT. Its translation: CASSGSANWDGGDQPQHF.

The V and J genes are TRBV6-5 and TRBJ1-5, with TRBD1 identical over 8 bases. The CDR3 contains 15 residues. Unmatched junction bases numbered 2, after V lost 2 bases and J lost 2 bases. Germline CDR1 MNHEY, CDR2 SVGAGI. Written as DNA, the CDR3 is TGTGCCAGCAGTTACCTGGACAGGGGCAATCAGCCCCAGCATTTT. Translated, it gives CASSYLDRGNQPQHF.

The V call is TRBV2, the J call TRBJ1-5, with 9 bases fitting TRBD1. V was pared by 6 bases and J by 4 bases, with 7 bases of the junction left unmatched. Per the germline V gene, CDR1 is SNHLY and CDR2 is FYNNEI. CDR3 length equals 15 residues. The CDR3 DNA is TGTGCCAGCAGACAGGGACAGGGTTTGAATCAGCCCCAGCATTTT. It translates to CASRQGQGLNQPQHF.

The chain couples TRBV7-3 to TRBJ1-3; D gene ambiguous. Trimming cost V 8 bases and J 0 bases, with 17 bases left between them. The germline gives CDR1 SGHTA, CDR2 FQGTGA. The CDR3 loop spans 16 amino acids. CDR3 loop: CASGSRMSSSGNTIYF. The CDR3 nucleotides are TGTGCCAGCGGCTCACGAATGAGTTCCTCTGGAAACACCATATATTTT.

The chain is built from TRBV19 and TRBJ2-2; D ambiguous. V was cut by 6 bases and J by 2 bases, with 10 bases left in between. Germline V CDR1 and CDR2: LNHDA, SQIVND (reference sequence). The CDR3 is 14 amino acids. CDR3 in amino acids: CASSPRPNTGELFF. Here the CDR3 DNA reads TGTGCCAGTAGCCCCCGACCAAACACCGGGGAGCTGTTTTTT. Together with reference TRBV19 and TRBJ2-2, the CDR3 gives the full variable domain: DGGITQSPKYLFRKEGQNVTLSCEQNLNHDAMYWYRQDPGQGLRLIYYSQIVNDFQKGDIAEGYSVSREKKESFPLTVTSAQKNPTAFYLCASSPRPNTGELFFGEGSRLTVL.

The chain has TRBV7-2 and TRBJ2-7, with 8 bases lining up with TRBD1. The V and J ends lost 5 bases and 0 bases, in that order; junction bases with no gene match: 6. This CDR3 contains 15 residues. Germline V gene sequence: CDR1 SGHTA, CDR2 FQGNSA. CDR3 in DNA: TGTGCCAGCAGCACGGCGGACAGGGCCTCCTACGAGCAGTACTTC. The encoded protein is CASSTADRASYEQYF.